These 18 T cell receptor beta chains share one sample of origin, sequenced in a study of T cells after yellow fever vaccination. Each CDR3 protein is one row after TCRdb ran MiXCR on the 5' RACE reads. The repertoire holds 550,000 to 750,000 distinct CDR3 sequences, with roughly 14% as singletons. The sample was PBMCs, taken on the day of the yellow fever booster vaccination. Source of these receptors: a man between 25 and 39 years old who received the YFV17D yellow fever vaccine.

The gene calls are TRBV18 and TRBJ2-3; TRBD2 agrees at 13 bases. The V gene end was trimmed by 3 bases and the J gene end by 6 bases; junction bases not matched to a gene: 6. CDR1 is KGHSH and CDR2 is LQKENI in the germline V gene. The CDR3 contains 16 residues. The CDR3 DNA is TGTGCCAGCTCACCTGGACTAGCGGGAGCAGCCGATACGCAGTATTTT. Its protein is CASSPGLAGAADTQYF.

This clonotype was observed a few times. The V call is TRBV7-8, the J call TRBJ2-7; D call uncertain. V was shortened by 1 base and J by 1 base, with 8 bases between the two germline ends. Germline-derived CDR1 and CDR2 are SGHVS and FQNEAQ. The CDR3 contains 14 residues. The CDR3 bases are TGTGCCAGCAGCTTAGTTGCCGTTTCCTACGAGCAGTACTTC. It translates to CASSLVAVSYEQYF.

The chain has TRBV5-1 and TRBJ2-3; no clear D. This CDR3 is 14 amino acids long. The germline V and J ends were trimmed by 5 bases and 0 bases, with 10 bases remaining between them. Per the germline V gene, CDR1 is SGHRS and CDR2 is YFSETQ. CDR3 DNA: TGCGCCAGCAGTACCGGATCTAGCACAGATACGCAGTATTTT. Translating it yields CASSTGSSTDTQYF. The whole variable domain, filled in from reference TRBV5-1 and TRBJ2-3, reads KAGVTQTPRYLIKTRGQQVTLSCSPISGHRSVSWYQQTPGQGLQFLFEYFSETQRNKGNFPGRFSGRQFSNSRSEMNVSTLELGDSALYLCASSTGSSTDTQYFGPGTRLTVL.

CDR3 in amino acids: CSVSGSSNEQFF. In nucleotides, the CDR3 is TGCAGCGTTTCCGGGAGTAGTAATGAGCAGTTCTTC. The rearrangement uses TRBV29-1 and TRBJ2-1; D may be TRBD2 (6 bases). Trimming shortened V by 5 bases and J by 7 bases, and 12 bases separated the two germline ends. The V gene's germline CDR1 is SQVTM and CDR2 ANQGSEA. The CDR3 spans 12 residues.

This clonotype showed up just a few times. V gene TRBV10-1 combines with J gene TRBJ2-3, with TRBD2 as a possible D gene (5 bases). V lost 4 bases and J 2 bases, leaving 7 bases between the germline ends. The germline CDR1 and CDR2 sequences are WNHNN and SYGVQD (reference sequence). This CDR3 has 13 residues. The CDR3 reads CASSVRDTDTQYF. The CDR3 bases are TGCGCCAGCAGTGTACGGGACACAGATACGCAGTATTTT.

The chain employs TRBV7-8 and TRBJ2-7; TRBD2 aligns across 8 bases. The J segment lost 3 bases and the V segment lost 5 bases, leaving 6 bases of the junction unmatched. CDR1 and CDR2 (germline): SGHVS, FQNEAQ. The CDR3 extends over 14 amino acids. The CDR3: CASSQLAAGYEQYF. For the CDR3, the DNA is TGTGCCAGCAGCCAACTAGCGGCTGGCTACGAGCAGTACTTC.

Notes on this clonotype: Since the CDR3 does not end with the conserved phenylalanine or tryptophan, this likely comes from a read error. CDR3 residues: CASSHPGLAIPTDTQYS. In DNA, the CDR3 is TGTGCCAGCAGCCACCCGGGACTAGCGATACCTACAGATACGCAGTATTCT. The chain couples TRBV7-2 to TRBJ2-3; 10 bases are a match to TRBD2. The CDR3 runs 17 residues. Germline V gene sequence: CDR1 SGHTA, CDR2 FQGNSA. Trimming took 5 bases from V and 3 from J; bases not matched to a gene: 11.

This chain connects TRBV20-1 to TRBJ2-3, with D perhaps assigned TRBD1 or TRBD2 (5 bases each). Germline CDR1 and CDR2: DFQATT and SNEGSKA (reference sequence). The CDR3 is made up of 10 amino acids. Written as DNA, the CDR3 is TGCATCTGGGACCCCAATACGCAGTATTTT. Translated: CIWDPNTQYF.

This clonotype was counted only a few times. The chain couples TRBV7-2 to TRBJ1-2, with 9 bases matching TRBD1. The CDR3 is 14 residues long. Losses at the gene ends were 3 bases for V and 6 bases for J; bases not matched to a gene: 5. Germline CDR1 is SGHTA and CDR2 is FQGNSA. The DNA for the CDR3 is TGTGCCAGCAGCTTCTTAAGACAGGGGGATGGCTACACCTTC. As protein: CASSFLRQGDGYTF.

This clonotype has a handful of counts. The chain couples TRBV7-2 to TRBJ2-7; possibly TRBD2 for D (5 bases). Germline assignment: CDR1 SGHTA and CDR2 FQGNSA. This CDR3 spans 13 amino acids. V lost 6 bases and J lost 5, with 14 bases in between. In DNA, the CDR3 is TGTGCCAGCAGTCTAGGACCGGGGAACGAGCAGTACTTC. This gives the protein CASSLGPGNEQYF.

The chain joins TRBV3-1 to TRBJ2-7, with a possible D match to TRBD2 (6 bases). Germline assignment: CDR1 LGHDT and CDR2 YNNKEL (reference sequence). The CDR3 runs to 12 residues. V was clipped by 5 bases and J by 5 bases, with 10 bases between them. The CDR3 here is CASSASGDEQYF. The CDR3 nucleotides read TGTGCCAGCAGCGCCTCGGGAGACGAGCAGTACTTC.

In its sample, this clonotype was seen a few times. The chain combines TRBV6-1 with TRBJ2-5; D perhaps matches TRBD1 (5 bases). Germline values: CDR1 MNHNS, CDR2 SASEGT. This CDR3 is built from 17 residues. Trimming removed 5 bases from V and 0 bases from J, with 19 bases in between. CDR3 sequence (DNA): TGTGCCAGCAGTACCCCTCAGGGCAGAATGTACCAAGAGACCCAGTACTTC. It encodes CASSTPQGRMYQETQYF.

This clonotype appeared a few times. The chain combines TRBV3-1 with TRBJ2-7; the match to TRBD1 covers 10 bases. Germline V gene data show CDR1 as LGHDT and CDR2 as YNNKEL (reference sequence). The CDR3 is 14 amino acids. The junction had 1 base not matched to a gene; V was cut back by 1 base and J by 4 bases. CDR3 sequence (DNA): TGTGCCAGCAGCCAAGGGGACAGGGGATACGAGCAGTACTTC. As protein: CASSQGDRGYEQYF.

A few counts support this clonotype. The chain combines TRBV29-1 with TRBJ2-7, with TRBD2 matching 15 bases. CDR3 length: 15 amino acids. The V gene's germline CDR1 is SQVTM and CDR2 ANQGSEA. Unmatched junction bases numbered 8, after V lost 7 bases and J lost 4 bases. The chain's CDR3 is CSAQGLAGGGYEQYF. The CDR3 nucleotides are TGCAGCGCCCAGGGACTAGCGGGAGGAGGTTACGAGCAGTACTTC.

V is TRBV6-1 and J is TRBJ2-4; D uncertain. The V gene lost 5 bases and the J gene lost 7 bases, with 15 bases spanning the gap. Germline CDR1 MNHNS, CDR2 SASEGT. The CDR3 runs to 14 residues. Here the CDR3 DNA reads TGTGCCAGCAGTACCCAATATCCCAGGAACATTCAGTACTTC. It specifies CASSTQYPRNIQYF.

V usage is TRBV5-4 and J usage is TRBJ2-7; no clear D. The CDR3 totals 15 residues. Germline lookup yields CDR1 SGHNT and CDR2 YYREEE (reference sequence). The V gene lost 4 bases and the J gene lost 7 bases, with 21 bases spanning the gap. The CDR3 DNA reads TGTGCCAGCAGCCTAGACTCCGTTGGACCGCTGGAGCAGTACTTC. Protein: CASSLDSVGPLEQYF.

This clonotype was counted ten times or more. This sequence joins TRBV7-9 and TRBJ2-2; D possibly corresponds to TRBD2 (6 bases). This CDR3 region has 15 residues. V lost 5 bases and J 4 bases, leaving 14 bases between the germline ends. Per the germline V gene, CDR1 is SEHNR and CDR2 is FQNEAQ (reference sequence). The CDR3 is CASSPRGGVTGELFF. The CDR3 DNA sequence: TGTGCCAGCAGCCCTCGGGGCGGGGTCACCGGGGAGCTGTTTTTT. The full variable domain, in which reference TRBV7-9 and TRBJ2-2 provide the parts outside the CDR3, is DTGVSQNPRHKITKRGQNVTFRCDPISEHNRLYWYRQTLGQGPEFLTYFQNEAQLEKSRLLSDRFSAERPKGSFSTLEIQRTEQGDSAMYLCASSPRGGVTGELFFGEGSRLTVL.

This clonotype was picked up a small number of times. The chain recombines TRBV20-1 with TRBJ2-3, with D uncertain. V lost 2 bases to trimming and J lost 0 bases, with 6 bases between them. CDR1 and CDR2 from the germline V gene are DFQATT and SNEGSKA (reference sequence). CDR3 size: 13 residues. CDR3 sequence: CSARPPSTDTQYF. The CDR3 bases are TGCAGTGCTAGACCCCCTAGCACAGATACGCAGTATTTT.